This T cell receptor beta chain was sequenced in a study of sequential checkpoint blockade in melanoma. The CDR3 contains 15 residues. Unmatched junction bases numbered 10, after V lost 4 bases and J lost 8 bases. Germline CDR1 and CDR2: SGHNT and YYREEE (reference sequence). Treatment: randomized to nivolumab then ipilimumab (arm A) or the reverse (arm B). TCRdb's copy holds only in-frame clones and misses some; the assay was immunoSEQ multiplex PCR. This sample carries about 16,000 clones, 85% to 95% of them seen once, and the ten largest clones take roughly 24%. This sample comprised CD8+ T cells sorted from blood (inferred from file names), obtained from a patient given nivolumab and ipilimumab in sequence. This TCR was recovered from a human donor with melanoma. V usage is TRBV5-4 and J usage is TRBJ1-4; the match to TRBD1 covers 8 bases. CDR3 coding DNA: TGTGCCAGCAGCCCTAGGACAGGGACGGGGGAAAAACTGTTTTTT. Its protein product is CASSPRTGTGEKLFF.